The clone carrying this T cell receptor (beta chain) was seen at least ten times. The antigen is not known. Breast cancer patients provided tissue from their axillary draining lymph nodes. Each CDR3 protein gets one entry after TCRdb re-called the multiplex PCR reads with MiXCR. This table holds approximately 150,000 distinct CDR3 sequences, around 33% found once. This specimen belongs to a study of breast tumors, draining lymph nodes, adjacent tissues. Study outcomes and limitations: Data only fit, rather than demonstrated, lymph node origin of most tumor T cells. Compared with lymph nodes, tumors were less diverse; compared with nontumor tissue, more. Luminal-like breast cancer showed significantly higher tumor–nontumor repertoire similarity than basal-like. Data fit most tumor T cells coming from lymph node, expanding in tumor.

The source is a female donor with breast cancer. Some clones in this sample may be carry-over from other donors' samples. Material: axillary lymph node tissue.

The CDR3 sequence: CASSLGHRRAQETQYF. CDR3 DNA: TGTGCCAGCAGCTTAGGACACAGGCGCGCCCAAGAGACCCAGTACTTC. The rearrangement uses TRBV7-9 and TRBJ2-5; possible D gene TRBD1, 5 bases. The germline V and J ends were trimmed by 1 base and 1 base, with 13 bases remaining between them. CDR1 SEHNR and CDR2 FQNEAQ come from the germline V gene (reference sequence). This CDR3 spans 16 amino acids.